Listed below are T cell receptor beta chains from one sample, sequenced in a study of regulatory T cells in long-lasting Graves disease. TCRdb itself ran the multiplex PCR reads through MiXCR, one entry per CDR3 protein. The sample yields some 280,000 distinct CDR3 sequences, under 25% seen once. This material consisted of peripheral blood mononuclear cells (PBMCs), taken when the disease was refractory, from a patient treated with antithyroid drugs. These receptors were collected from a female donor with Graves disease. CDR3s include the opening cysteine and the closing phenylalanine or tryptophan. The D gene is left open where the match is weak. Only some rows state a clone size, as once, few, many or a class for expanded clones.

>TRBV28|TRBJ1-5|NA|many
TGTGCCAGCAGTCAATATCAGCCCCAGCATTTT
CASSQYQPQHF
>TRBV4-3|TRBJ2-5|NA|NA
TGCGCCAGCAGCCAAGACGGGGACAATCGGGAGACCCAGTACTTC
CASSQDGDNRETQYF
>TRBV6-5|TRBJ2-7|NA|many
TGTGCCAGCAGTTACGACGTAAACTACGAGCAGTACTTC
CASSYDVNYEQYF
>TRBV12-3/TRBV12-4|TRBJ1-2|NA|few
TGTGCCAGCAGAGTCCAGGGAGGTGCCTGTGGCTACACCTTC
CASRVQGGACGYTF
>TRBV12-3/TRBV12-4|TRBJ2-5|TRBD1|many
TGTGCCAGCAGCACAGGGGGCAGAGAGACCCAGTACTTC
CASSTGGRETQYF
>TRBV18|TRBJ2-1|TRBD2|NA
TGTGCCAGCTCACCACAGGTAACTAGCGGGAGCTACAATGAGCAGTTCTTC
CASSPQVTSGSYNEQFF
>TRBV5-4|TRBJ1-2|NA|NA
TGTGCCAGCAGCTTGGACAGACTGAACTATGGCTACACCTTC
CASSLDRLNYGYTF
>TRBV3-1|TRBJ2-7|TRBD2|NA
TGTGCCAGCAGCCAAGGCAGCGGGAGGGCCTACGAGCAGTACTTC
CASSQGSGRAYEQYF
>TRBV4-3|TRBJ2-7|NA|NA
TGCGCCAGCAGCCAAGAGAGGGGGGACTCCTACGAGCAGTACTTC
CASSQERGDSYEQYF
>TRBV4-1|TRBJ2-5|TRBD1|NA
TGCGCCAGCAGCCACCCGCCGGGACAGGGAAAGGAGACCCAGTACTTC
CASSHPPGQGKETQYF
>TRBV7-9|TRBJ1-5|NA|NA
TGTGCCAGCAGCGTAAGGGGTTCCCCCAATCAGCCCCAGCATTTT
CASSVRGSPNQPQHF
>TRBV20-1|TRBJ2-7|TRBD2|few
TGCAGGCGAATGATCACGACTAGCGGGAGGATGTACGAGCAGTACTTC
CRRMITTSGRMYEQYF
>TRBV4-1|TRBJ1-4|NA|few
TGCGCCAGCAGCCAAGAGAGGAGGGGGGATGAAAAACTGTTTTTT
CASSQERRGDEKLFF
>TRBV30|TRBJ1-1|TRBD1|few
TGTGCCTGGAACTGGGACAGGGTAGCTGAAGCTTTCTTT
CAWNWDRVAEAFF
>TRBV7-9|TRBJ2-7|TRBD1|NA
TGTGCCAGCAGCACGGACAGGGGGGGCTACGAGCAGTACTTC
CASSTDRGGYEQYF
>TRBV2|TRBJ2-3|TRBD1|NA
TGTGCCAGCAGTGATACCCAAACGACAGGGGGCCCCACAGATACGCAGTATTTT
CASSDTQTTGGPTDTQYF
>TRBV19|TRBJ1-5|TRBD1|NA
TGTGCCAGTAGTATGGGACAGGGTCTTTATCAGCCCCAGCATTTT
CASSMGQGLYQPQHF
>TRBV5-1|TRBJ1-2|NA|NA
TGCGCCAGCAGCCCCGGAGGGGAGAACTATGGCTACACCTTC
CASSPGGENYGYTF
>TRBV7-2|TRBJ2-5|TRBD1|many
TGTGCCAGCAGCTACAATACAGGGGGAGAGACCCAGTACTTC
CASSYNTGGETQYF
>TRBV28|TRBJ2-5|TRBD2|many
TGTGCCAGCAGTTTGGATTTTGGACTAGCGGGAGGTGAGACAGGGGAGACCCAGTACTTC
CASSLDFGLAGGETGETQYF
>TRBV11-2|TRBJ2-3|TRBD2|few
TGTGCCAGCAGCTTCGGCGATAGCGGGAGGGAATCAGATACGCAGTATTTT
CASSFGDSGRESDTQYF
>TRBV11-1|TRBJ2-7|NA|few
TGTGCCAGCACCTTGGGGGGCGCTACCTACGAGCAGTACTTC
CASTLGGATYEQYF